This T cell receptor beta chain was retrieved from a study of blood T cell repertoires in COVID-19. Germline V gene lookup returns CDR1 SSHAT and CDR2 FNYEAQ (reference sequence). The CDR3 loop spans 14 amino acids. Comments on this clone: One end of the junction fails to match germline, which may point to a read error.

The table came from immunoSEQ multiplex PCR; TCRdb's copy has only in-frame clones and leaves some out. The table has over 35,000 clones, roughly nine tenths seen once; the top ten hold roughly 19%. The V gene is TRBV7-7, the J gene TRBJ2-5; D is perhaps TRBD1 (5 bases). The source of this sequence is a man aged 65 to 85 with active COVID-19. The sequenced sample consisted of peripheral blood. Here the CDR3 DNA reads TGTGCTAGCAGCTTTGACAGACTCCAAGAGACCCAGTACTTC. Translated: CASSFDRLQETQYF. Full variable domain (remainder filled in from reference TRBV7-7 and TRBJ2-5): GAGVSQSPRYKVTKRGQDVTLRCDPISSHATLYWYQQALGQGPEFLTYFNYEAQPDKSGLPSDRFSAERPEGSISTLTIQRTEQRDSAMYRCASSFDRLQETQYFGPGTRLLVL.